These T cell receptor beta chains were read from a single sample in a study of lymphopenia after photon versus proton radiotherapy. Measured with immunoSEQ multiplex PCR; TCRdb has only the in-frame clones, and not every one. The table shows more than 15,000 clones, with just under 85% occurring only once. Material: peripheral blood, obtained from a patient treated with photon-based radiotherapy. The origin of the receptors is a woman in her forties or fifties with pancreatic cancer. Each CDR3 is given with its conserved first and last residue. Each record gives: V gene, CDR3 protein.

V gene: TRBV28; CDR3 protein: CATSGQGAGEQYF
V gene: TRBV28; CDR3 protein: CASSPKRRAFHYEQYF
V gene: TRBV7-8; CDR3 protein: CASSLAGYPDTQYF
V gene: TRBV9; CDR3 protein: CASSAATLGNTEAFF
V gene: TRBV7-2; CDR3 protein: CASSLDFTGGETQYF
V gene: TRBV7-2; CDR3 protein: CASSPRTSGLYNEQFF
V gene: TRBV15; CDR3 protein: CATRRFSGSETQYF
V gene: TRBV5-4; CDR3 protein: CASSLIRQGNTIYF
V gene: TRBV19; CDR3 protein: CASSIIRSNQPQHF
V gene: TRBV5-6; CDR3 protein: CASSSRPGNIQYF
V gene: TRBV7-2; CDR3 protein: CASSLEVQGASGNTIYF
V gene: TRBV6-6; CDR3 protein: CASSYSAGRTYEQYF
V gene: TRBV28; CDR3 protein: CASSPDKAQYF
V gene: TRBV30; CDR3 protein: CAWSWAGHTGGQPQHF
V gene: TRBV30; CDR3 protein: CACRQGVFGTGELFF
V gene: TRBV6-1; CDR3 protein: CASSEWGGWYEQYF
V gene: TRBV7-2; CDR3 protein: CASSPAGEGETQYF
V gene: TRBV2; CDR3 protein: CASSDPGQQETQYF
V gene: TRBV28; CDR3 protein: CASSLEGATNNQPQHF
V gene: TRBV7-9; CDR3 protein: CASSLGENNEQYF
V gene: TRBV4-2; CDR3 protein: CASSLAGQGINGYTF
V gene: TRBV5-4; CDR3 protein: CASSFSGQNNSPLHF
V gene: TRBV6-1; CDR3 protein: CASIQGAGGNTIYF